These T cell receptor beta chains were read from a single sample in a study of blood T cells in healthy people across ages. MiXCR, run by TCRdb on the 5' RACE reads, gives a single entry per CDR3 protein. The table lists around 1,900,000 distinct CDR3 sequences, roughly two fifths of them singletons. Sequences were obtained from blood. The receptors derive from a human donor in good health. Each CDR3 is given with its conserved first and last residue. Each record gives: D gene, V gene, J gene, clone size, CDR3 DNA, CDR3 protein. The D gene is left open where the match is weak. The listing skips clone size in some rows; elsewhere it reads once, few, many or a size class.

>.|TRBV5-1|TRBJ1-1|.
TGCGCCAGCAGCTTGGAAGAGGGGGGAGGCACTGAAGCTTTCTTT
CASSLEEGGGTEAFF
>.|TRBV7-2|TRBJ1-1|.
TGTGCCAGCAGCAACCTCGGGACAGAAGCTTTCTTT
CASSNLGTEAFF
>.|TRBV5-1|TRBJ2-7|.
TGCGCCAGCAAGGAGGAGGGCAGGGTGTTCGAGCAGTACTTC
CASKEEGRVFEQYF
>.|TRBV6-1|TRBJ1-2|.
TGTGCCAGCAGTGAAGCGGGATTGGACTATGGCTACACCTTC
CASSEAGLDYGYTF
>.|TRBV12-3/TRBV12-4|TRBJ1-2|.
TGTGCCAGCGGAGGAGGACCACGGCCTGGCTACACCTTC
CASGGGPRPGYTF
>TRBD1|TRBV5-1|TRBJ1-2|.
TGCGCCAGCAGCTTTGGGGGCAGGGGGCGTAGCTATGGCTACACCTTC
CASSFGGRGRSYGYTF
>TRBD1|TRBV29-1|TRBJ2-7|.
TGCAGCGTGCGGGGACAGGGGCCCTACGAGCAGTACTTC
CSVRGQGPYEQYF
>.|TRBV6-5|TRBJ1-1|.
TGTGCCAGCAGTTACACGGCAGGGGTGCAGGCTTTCTTT
CASSYTAGVQAFF
>TRBD2|TRBV7-3|TRBJ2-1|.
TGTGCCAGCAGCTTACGTGGAGGGGCCGCGAGCGGGGGGCGCTACAATGAGCAGTTCTTC
CASSLRGGAASGGRYNEQFF
>.|TRBV12-5|TRBJ1-2|.
TGTGCTAGTGGTTCTCTACTTAATAACTATGGCTACACCTTC
CASGSLLNNYGYTF
>TRBD2|TRBV12-3/TRBV12-4|TRBJ2-1|few
TGTGCCAGCAGTTTAGGCGGACTAGCGGGGATCTACAATGAGCAGTTCTTC
CASSLGGLAGIYNEQFF
>.|TRBV20-1|TRBJ1-4|many
TGCAGTGCTAGGGGGACGTTTGAAAAACTGTTTTTT
CSARGTFEKLFF
>TRBD2|TRBV29-1|TRBJ2-3|once
TGCAGCGCCAGTACGTCTGCGGGGGAGGACACAGATACGCAGTATTTT
CSASTSAGEDTDTQYF
>.|TRBV20-1|TRBJ2-7|.
TGCAGTGCTTTCGACTCAGAGCACGAGCAGTACTTC
CSAFDSEHEQYF
>.|TRBV15|TRBJ1-4|few
TGTGCCACCAGCAGAGCGGCTAATGAAAAACTGTTTTTT
CATSRAANEKLFF
>TRBD2|TRBV12-3/TRBV12-4|TRBJ2-5|.
TGTGCCAGCAGCCGTACTAGCCGGGGGAGGGAGCAGTACTTC
CASSRTSRGREQYF
>.|TRBV29-1|TRBJ2-7|many
TGCAGCGTCCTGACAGGTCGCGGTGTTGAGCAGTACTTC
CSVLTGRGVEQYF
>.|TRBV6-6|TRBJ2-5|.
TGTGCCAGCAGTCCCCGGGGGCGGGTAGGGGAGACCCAGTACTTC
CASSPRGRVGETQYF
>.|TRBV5-1|TRBJ1-2|.
TGCGCCAGCAGCTTGGGGTTAGGGACTAACTATGGCTACACCTTC
CASSLGLGTNYGYTF
>.|TRBV6-5|TRBJ2-7|few
TGTGCCAGCAGTTCCAATCACCAGGGAAGGGAGCAGTACTTC
CASSSNHQGREQYF
>.|TRBV7-2|TRBJ1-2|.
TGTGCCAGCAGCTTAGAGGGGGAGGGTGCAGACTATGGCTACACCTTC
CASSLEGEGADYGYTF
>.|TRBV6-6|TRBJ2-3|few
TGTGCCAGCAGAGAGAGGGATACGCAGTATTTT
CASRERDTQYF
>.|TRBV29-1|TRBJ2-3|.
TGCAGCTTTACCGGGATCCAAACGCAGTATTTT
CSFTGIQTQYF
>TRBD2|TRBV6-2/TRBV6-3|TRBJ2-5|.
TGTGCCAGCAGTCACTTATTAAAGCGGGGGGAAGAGACCCAGTACTTC
CASSHLLKRGEETQYF
>.|TRBV12-3/TRBV12-4|TRBJ2-1|few
TGTGCCAGCAGTCCTTCGTCGGGGAGCTCCTACAATGAGCAGTTCTTC
CASSPSSGSSYNEQFF
>.|TRBV7-2|TRBJ2-7|.
TGTGCCAGCAGCCGTCGAGAGGGATTATCCTACGAGCAGTACTTC
CASSRREGLSYEQYF
>.|TRBV5-1|TRBJ2-5|.
TGCGCCAGCAGCAACCGGGCTCCAGTACAAGAGACCCAGTACTTC
CASSNRAPVQETQYF
>.|TRBV9|TRBJ2-4|.
TGTGCCAGCAGCGTAGTCCCTCGAGGGGAGGAATCCTACAATGAGCAGTACTTC
CASSVVPRGEESYNEQYF
>.|TRBV20-1|TRBJ1-2|.
TGCAGTGCTAGAGAGCAGGCTTATGGCTACACCTTC
CSAREQAYGYTF
>TRBD1|TRBV9|TRBJ2-1|few
TGTGCCAGCAGCGTCGCCGGGACAGAGTACAATGAGCAGTTCTTC
CASSVAGTEYNEQFF
>.|TRBV3-1|TRBJ1-2|.
TGTGCCAGCAGCCAAAAATCTAACTCGGTCTATGGCTACACCTTC
CASSQKSNSVYGYTF